This TCR beta chain was sequenced in a study of cytomegalovirus exposure and HLA in healthy donors. It was with 60 Vbeta and 13 Jbeta primers that the PCR ran. Generated by immunoSEQ multiplex PCR, the TCRdb table keeps only in-frame clones and is missing some. The table shows 200,000 to 250,000 clones, with around four fifths occurring only once. The CDR3 consists of 16 residues. The V gene lost 0 bases and the J gene lost 3 bases, with 15 bases spanning the gap. The germline V gene has CDR1 SGDLS and CDR2 YYNGEE. This clonotype was sampled from a male donor in good health and CMV-seronegative. Material for sequencing was PBMCs. The chain combines TRBV9 with TRBJ1-1; D may be TRBD1 (5 bases). The CDR3 DNA reads TGTGCCAGCAGCGTAGGTGGGTCCAGGGAGGACACTGAAGCTTTCTTT. Its protein is CASSVGGSREDTEAFF.